The 10 T cell receptor beta chains presented below share a single source sample, sequenced in a study of blood T cell repertoires in COVID-19. Here immunoSEQ multiplex PCR was the method, and the copy in TCRdb shows in-frame clones only, minus some. The table shows approximately 300,000 clones, with 80% to 90% occurring only once. Input material: peripheral blood. The source of these receptors is a man aged 50-59 years with active or convalescent COVID-19.

V usage is TRBV27 and J usage is TRBJ1-5, with TRBD1 identical over 10 bases. Germline CDR1 reads MNHEY; CDR2 reads SMNVEV (reference sequence). The CDR3 contains 15 residues. The trim removed 8 bases at V and 9 bases at J, leaving 13 bases unmatched. The CDR3 reads CASANQGQGRWPQHF. The CDR3, as DNA: TGTGCCAGCGCGAACCAGGGACAGGGGAGGTGGCCCCAGCATTTT.

The chain has TRBV28 and TRBJ1-6, with unresolved D. Trimming took 10 bases from V and 0 from J, leaving 13 bases between them. This CDR3 has 15 residues. The germline V gene encodes CDR1 MDHEN and CDR2 SYDVKM. The CDR3 DNA follows: TGTGCCACCCGTGATAGCGGCTCCTATAATTCACCCCTCCACTTT. Amino acid sequence: CATRDSGSYNSPLHF.

The chain has TRBV19 and TRBJ1-2; 9 nucleotides agree with TRBD1. CDR1 and CDR2 (germline): LNHDA, SQIVND (reference sequence). The CDR3 is made up of 13 amino acids. V lost 9 bases to trimming and J lost 6 bases; unmatched junction nucleotides: 8. CDR3: CASHRGRGDGYTF. The CDR3 nucleotides are TGTGCCAGCCACAGGGGGCGCGGGGATGGCTACACCTTC.

This clone was picked up a small number of times. The chain couples TRBV19 to TRBJ1-2; the match to TRBD1 covers 9 bases. V trimming: 7 bases; J trimming: 9 bases; junction bases outside the gene matches: 21. This CDR3 region has 17 residues. CDR1 is LNHDA, CDR2 SQIVND, per germline (reference sequence). The CDR3, as DNA: TGTGCCAGTACCGCGTCGGGACAGGGAAGGGGTGGTTACCGCTACACCTTC. As protein: CASTASGQGRGGYRYTF.

This clone was counted only a few times. The V call is TRBV23-1, the J call TRBJ1-4; weak D call: TRBD1 (6 bases). TRBV23-1 is annotated as an ORF whose role is uncertain. V was trimmed by 3 bases and J by 5 bases, leaving 13 bases between them. CDR3 length: 15 amino acids. CDR3 bases: TGCGCCAGCAGTCAGTCGGACAGTCCCAATGAAAAACTGTTTTTT. This gives the protein CASSQSDSPNEKLFF.

V gene TRBV18 combines with J gene TRBJ1-3; TRBD1 aligns across 9 bases. Germline CDR1 KGHSH, CDR2 LQKENI. The CDR3 runs to 16 residues. Trimming cost V 3 bases and J 3 bases; bases outside gene matches: 6. In DNA, the CDR3 is TGTGCCAGCTCACCCGGGACAGGGATTTTTGGAAACACCATATATTTT. Protein: CASSPGTGIFGNTIYF.

The chain carries TRBV7-9 and TRBJ2-1; 12 bases line up with TRBD2. Germline lookup yields CDR1 SEHNR and CDR2 FQNEAQ (reference sequence). J lost 4 bases, V lost 3 bases, and 4 bases had no gene match. The CDR3 length is 16 residues. The CDR3 sequence: CASSFKGTSGYNEQFF. Here the CDR3 DNA reads TGTGCCAGCAGCTTTAAGGGGACTAGCGGGTACAATGAGCAGTTCTTC.

This clone was found many times. The chain has TRBV10-1 and TRBJ1-2; a weak D match, TRBD1 (5 bases). V lost 5 bases and J 8 bases, leaving 15 bases between the germline ends. In germline, CDR1 is WNHNN, CDR2 SYGVQD (reference sequence). The CDR3 loop spans 13 amino acids. CDR3 in DNA: TGCGCCAGCAGTCCCGGGGGTACAGGAGGCTACACCTTC. As protein: CASSPGGTGGYTF.

As regards this clone: Other nucleotide sequences from this sample produce the same CDR3. This chain's CDR3 is CASSLGDRRTGELFF. CDR3 coding DNA: TGTGCCAGCAGCTTAGGGGACAGACGCACCGGGGAGCTGTTTTTT. The genes are TRBV11-3 and TRBJ2-2; 7 positions match TRBD1. Germline V gives CDR1 SGHNT, CDR2 YENEEA. The length of the CDR3 is 15 residues. V was pared by 1 base and J by 4 bases, with 3 bases of the junction left unmatched.

The chain combines TRBV19 with TRBJ2-3; weak D call: TRBD2 (7 bases). CDR3 size: 13 residues. The V gene's germline CDR1 is LNHDA and CDR2 SQIVND (reference sequence). V lost 10 bases to trimming and J lost 3 bases, with 14 bases between them. Written as DNA, the CDR3 is TGTGCCACCAAGGAGGGGGGGACAGATACGCAGTATTTT. It specifies CATKEGGTDTQYF.